The T cell receptor beta chain described here comes from a study of blood T cell repertoires in COVID-19. On the study more broadly: T cells, B-cell-depleted T cells, or PBMCs provided the cDNA or gDNA that served as material.

In the original workflow: Reference gene primers were amplified, and this amplification served to estimate nucleated cell counts. Clones were sequenced by immunoSEQ multiplex PCR, and TCRdb holds only the in-frame ones, with some missing. That table is the source of V, J and clone size, and D and trimming were worked out from the DNA. There are 150,000 or so clones in the sample; roughly 90% occur only once, and 1.6% lies in the top ten. Germline CDR1 and CDR2: LGHDT and YNNKEL (reference sequence). This CDR3 has 11 residues. Between the trimmed V and J ends, which lost 1 base and 12 bases, there was a span of 6 bases.

The source is a woman aged 45-59 years with acute or convalescent COVID-19. Input material: peripheral blood. The chain employs TRBV3-1 (or the pseudogene TRBV3-2) and TRBJ1-4, with D uncertain. CDR3 region: CASSQAGELFF. CDR3 nucleotides: TGTGCCAGCAGCCAAGCGGGTGAACTGTTTTTT.